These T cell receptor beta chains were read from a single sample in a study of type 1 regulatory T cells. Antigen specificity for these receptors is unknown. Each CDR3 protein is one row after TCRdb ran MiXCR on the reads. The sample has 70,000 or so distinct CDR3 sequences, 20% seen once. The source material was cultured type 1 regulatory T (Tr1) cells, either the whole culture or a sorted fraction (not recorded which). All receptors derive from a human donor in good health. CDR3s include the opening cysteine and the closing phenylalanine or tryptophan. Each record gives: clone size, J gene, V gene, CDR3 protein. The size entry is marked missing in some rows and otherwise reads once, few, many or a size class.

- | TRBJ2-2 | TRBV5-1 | CASTPRPNTGELFF
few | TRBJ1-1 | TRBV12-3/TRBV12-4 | CASGQTAGIGEAFF
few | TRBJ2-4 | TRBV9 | CASSVGSGARSIQYF
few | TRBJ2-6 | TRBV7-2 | CASSLGPPTGANVLTF
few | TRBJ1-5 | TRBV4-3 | CASSHTPGGQPQHF
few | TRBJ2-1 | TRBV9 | CASSVADGPSNEQFF
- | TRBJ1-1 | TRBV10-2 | CASTAQRDTEAFF
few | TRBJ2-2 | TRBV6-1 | CASIEILGTGELFF
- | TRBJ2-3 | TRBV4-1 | CASSQWTSGRTGGTDTQYF
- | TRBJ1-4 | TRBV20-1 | CSAPTDEKLFF
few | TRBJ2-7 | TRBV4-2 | CASRYSFGGEQYF
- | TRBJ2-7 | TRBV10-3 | CAISDTETYEQYF
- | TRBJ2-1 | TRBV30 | CAWSVLGRERNEQFF
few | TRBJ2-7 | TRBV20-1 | CSASLQGEQYF
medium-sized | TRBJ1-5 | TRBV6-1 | CASSEPTGGFGNQPQHF
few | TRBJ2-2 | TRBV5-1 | CASSSAERANTGELFF
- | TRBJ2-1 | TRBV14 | CASSQGRANEQFF
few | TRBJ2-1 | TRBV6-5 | CASSYMDPSYNEQFF
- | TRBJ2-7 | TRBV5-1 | CASSLDRDYEQYF
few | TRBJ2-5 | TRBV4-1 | CASSRERGGTQYF
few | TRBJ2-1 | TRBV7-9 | CASSPSQLTNEQFF
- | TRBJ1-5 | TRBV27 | CASKEGVSQPQHF
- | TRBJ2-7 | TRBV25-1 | CASSEFLAGGPNVGEQYF
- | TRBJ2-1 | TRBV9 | CASSVDAGRSLGEQFF
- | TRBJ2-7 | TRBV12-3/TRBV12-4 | CASSLTVNPEQYF